The 24 T cell receptor beta chains below all came from one sample that was sequenced in a study of tumor-infiltrating lymphocytes in primary liver carcinoma. Unsorted bulk tissue, about 19-30 mg of it, served as the source for co-extraction of RNA and DNA. TCR beta cDNA came from about 0.55 ug total RNA, primed with a constant-region primer. Amplification in three nested multiplex PCR rounds with slightly modified ARM-PCR gave rise to TCR beta libraries. The two initial PCR rounds, 9 to 11 cycles each, used TRBV1-TRBV30 forward and C-beta reverse primers. TCRdb fed the multiplex PCR reads into MiXCR, producing one record per CDR3 protein. The sample includes about 74,000 distinct CDR3 sequences, roughly three quarters of them seen just once. Specimen: liver tumor tissue from sampling region 4. The subset was: tumor region T4, right-lateral pole. All receptors come from a middle-aged man with primary liver carcinoma and hepatitis B virus infection.

This clonotype occurred a few times. A much larger clone differs by one base, so this may be a read error. The chain is built from TRBV5-4 and TRBJ1-2, with 8 positions matching TRBD1. CDR1 is SGHNT and CDR2 is YYREEE in the germline V gene (reference sequence). The length of the CDR3 is 15 residues. CDR3 loop: CASGPRQGINYDYTF. In DNA form, the CDR3 reads TGTGCCAGCGGCCCCCGACAGGGGATTAACTATGACTACACCTTC.

Remarks on this clonotype: One end of the junction fails to match germline, which may point to a read error. The gene calls are TRBV6-2 or TRBV6-3 and TRBJ1-2; D is ambiguous. Germline CDR1 MNHEY, CDR2 SVGEGT. This CDR3 is built from 13 residues. The CDR3 protein is CSSSYDGNYDYTF. Here the CDR3 DNA reads TGTTCCAGCAGTTACGACGGTAACTATGACTACACCTTC.

As to this clonotype: At one end the junction does not follow the germline gene, possibly because of a read error. The CDR3 loop is CASRLGGGQPQHF. In nucleotides, the CDR3 is TGTGCCAGCAGGTTAGGGGGTGGTCAACCCCAGCATTTT. The chain is built from TRBV12-3 or TRBV12-4 and TRBJ1-5; TRBD1 is a possible D gene (6 bases). The CDR3 is 13 amino acids.

This chain uses TRBV11-2 with TRBJ2-7, with D uncertain. Trimming stripped 5 bases from V and 3 bases from J, with 17 bases between. The germline V gene has CDR1 SGHAT and CDR2 FQNNGV. The CDR3 contains 15 residues. The CDR3 DNA follows: TGTGCCAGCAGCCAATATTCGAGTGGGGACTACGAGCAGTACTTC. Amino acid sequence: CASSQYSSGDYEQYF. The variable domain in full, completed from reference TRBV11-2 and TRBJ2-7, reads EAGVAQSPRYKIIEKRQSVAFWCNPISGHATLYWYQQILGQGPKLLIQFQNNGVVDDSQLPKDRFSAERLKGVDSTLKIQPAKLEDSAVYLCASSQYSSGDYEQYFGPGTRLTVT.

The rearrangement links TRBV19 to TRBJ1-6; D is undetermined. Per the germline V gene, CDR1 is LNHDA and CDR2 is SQIVND (reference sequence). Trimming took off 8 bases at V and 0 bases at J, with 14 bases between the two ends. The CDR3 has 16 amino acids. The CDR3 DNA follows: TGTGCCAGTCGCTCTAGGAAGAGCTCCTATAATTCACCCCTCCACTTT. Amino acids: CASRSRKSSYNSPLHF.

This clonotype was observed a single time. The conserved phenylalanine or tryptophan normally closing the CDR3 is absent here, so this likely arose from a read error. The DNA is omitted, as the CDR3 cannot be located on it reliably, and the CDR3 follows TCRdb's listing. The rearrangement links TRBV6-1 to TRBJ2-2. The CDR3 sequence runs 16 residues, both termini included. Per the germline V gene, CDR1 is MNHNS and CDR2 is SASEGT. The CDR3 protein is CARSVQAPKNTGELYY.

Worth noting for this clonotype: Compared with germline, one end of the junction differs, possibly owing to a read error. This sequence joins TRBV12-3 or TRBV12-4 and TRBJ2-7; D perhaps matches TRBD2 (6 bases). The CDR3 extends over 15 amino acids. CDR3: CASTLDLGGIYEQYF. The CDR3 DNA reads as TGCGCCAGCACCTTAGACCTTGGGGGGATCTACGAGCAGTACTTC.

For this clonotype: One end of the junction is discordant with germline, which a read error may explain. The chain couples TRBV7-8 to TRBJ2-2, with a weak D call TRBD1 (5 bases). The CDR3 length is 16 residues. In germline, CDR1 is SGHVS, CDR2 FQNEAQ. This CDR3 reads CASSLVRVADTGELFF. The CDR3 nucleotides read TGTGCCAGCAGCTTAGTAAGGGTGGCGGACACAGGGGAGCTGTTTTTT.

As regards this clonotype: At one boundary the junction diverges from the germline segment, which might be a read error. The V gene is TRBV29-1, the J gene TRBJ2-5; D possibly corresponds to TRBD1 (6 bases). Looked up from germline, CDR1 is SQVTM and CDR2 is ANQGSEA. The CDR3 is 13 amino acids. The CDR3 sequence is CNVGGQRGETQYF. For the CDR3, the DNA is TGCAACGTTGGAGGACAGAGAGGGGAGACCCAGTACTTC.

About this clonotype: At one end, the junction sequence differs from germline, possibly due to a read error. The chain links TRBV4-1 to TRBJ2-1; TRBD2 matches at 10 bases. Germline V CDR1 and CDR2: MGHRA, YSYEKL. The CDR3 is 17 residues long. This CDR3 reads CASSQGLTSGDYNERFF. The CDR3 DNA is TGCGCCAGCAGCCAAGGGCTCACTAGCGGGGACTACAATGAGCGGTTCTTC.

As regards this clonotype: This may stem from a read error, because a much larger clone lies one nucleotide away. The chain couples TRBV6-6 to TRBJ2-7; D is unresolved. The V and J ends lost 2 bases and 5 bases respectively, with 16 bases between them. This CDR3 comprises 15 residues. CDR1 and CDR2 (germline): MNHNY, SVGAGI (reference sequence). The CDR3, as DNA: TGTGCCAGCAGTTACAAAGAGTGGGATAGCAACGAGCAGTACTTC. Residues: CASSYKEWDSNEQYF.

With regard to this clonotype: This may stem from a read error, because a much larger clone lies one nucleotide away. The chain is built from TRBV30 and TRBJ2-2; 9 nucleotides align to TRBD1. The CDR3 loop spans 14 amino acids. In germline, CDR1 is GTSNPN, CDR2 SVGIG (reference sequence). This CDR3 reads CALRQGGYTGEPFF. CDR3 bases: TGTGCCCTTAGACAGGGGGGTTACACCGGGGAGCCGTTTTTT.

In regard to this clonotype: Germline and junction disagree at one end, which may indicate a read error. The chain carries TRBV4-2 and TRBJ2-7; D might be TRBD1 or TRBD2, each matching 5 bases. CDR3 size: 15 residues. Per germline, CDR1 LGHNA and CDR2 YNFKEQ. CDR3 sequence (DNA): TGTGCCAGCAGCCAAGAAGGTACCCGGGGCTACGATCAGTATTTC. As protein: CASSQEGTRGYDQYF.

Comments on this clonotype: At one end, the junction sequence differs from germline, possibly due to a read error. CDR3 nucleotide sequence: TGCGCCAGTAGGCGCGCAATCCGGATCCGGATAAGAGTCCAGGATGAGCAGTTCTTC. It is translated as CASRRAIRIRIRVQDEQFF. V and J are TRBV11-2 and TRBJ2-1, with D unclear. This CDR3 region has 19 residues. Germline V gene data show CDR1 as SGHAT and CDR2 as FQNNGV.

The chain is built from TRBV11-2 and TRBJ1-2; D is unclear. The CDR3 has 13 residues. CDR1 and CDR2 from the germline V gene are SGHAT and FQNNGV. V dropped 5 bases and J dropped 8 bases, with 15 bases sitting between them. CDR3 sequence (DNA): TGTGCCAGCAGCCCCATTTGGGCCCGCGGCTACACCTTC. Protein: CASSPIWARGYTF.

The gene calls are TRBV28 and TRBJ2-7; tentatively, D is TRBD2 (6 bases). The germline CDR1 and CDR2 sequences are MDHEN and SYDVKM. The CDR3 contains 14 residues. CDR3: CVIRDAGSSYEQYF. CDR3 nucleotides: TGTGTCATTAGGGACGCGGGGAGCTCCTACGAGCAGTACTTC.

Details on this clonotype: One end of the junction is discordant with germline, which a read error may explain. J is TRBJ2-6 and V is TRBV6-6; TRBD1 is a possible D gene (6 bases). The CDR3 consists of 15 residues. Germline V gene lookup returns CDR1 MNHNY and CDR2 SVGAGI (reference sequence). CDR3 residues: CASNPTGSGANVLIF. DNA for the CDR3: TGTGCCAGCAATCCTACAGGGTCCGGGGCCAACGTCCTGATTTTC.

In regard to this clonotype: A read error may be the cause here, since a much bigger clone is one base away. The CDR3 is CASTPTAYQETQYF. For the CDR3, the DNA is TGTGCCAGCACTCCGACAGCTTATCAAGAGACCCAGTACTTC. The chain couples TRBV2 to TRBJ2-5; a weak D match, TRBD1 (5 bases). The CDR3 spans 14 residues. V lost 7 bases and J 2 bases, leaving 14 bases between the germline ends. Per the germline V gene, CDR1 is SNHLY and CDR2 is FYNNEI.

Concerning this clonotype itself: Relative to the germline gene, one junction end is altered; a read error may explain this. CDR3 nucleotides: TGCGCCTGCAGTCAAAACGGGAACACCGGGGAGCTGTTTTTT. This gives the protein CACSQNGNTGELFF. The V gene is TRBV4-1, the J gene TRBJ2-2; unclear D gene. Germline V gene sequence: CDR1 MGHRA, CDR2 YSYEKL. CDR3 length: 14 residues.

At least ten counts were recorded for this clonotype. This chain links TRBV6-1 with TRBJ1-2; D gene ambiguous. Germline V gene lookup returns CDR1 MNHNS and CDR2 SASEGT. The CDR3 is made up of 16 amino acids. V lost 0 bases and J 5 bases, leaving 16 bases between the germline ends. The CDR3 DNA reads as TGTGCCAGCAGTGAAGCAAGACGTGGCAGAAATTATGGCTACACCTTC. This sequence encodes CASSEARRGRNYGYTF.

For this clonotype: The junction departs from the called germline gene at one end, perhaps through a read error. The chain links TRBV5-6 to TRBJ2-2, with D tentatively TRBD1 or TRBD2 (5 bases each). Germline CDR1 SGHDT, CDR2 YYEEEE. There are 18 residues in the CDR3. CDR3 in amino acids: CASSSISGRAVEDGELCF. The CDR3 DNA sequence: TGTGCCAGCAGCTCTATTTCGGGCAGGGCCGTTGAGGACGGGGAGCTGTGTTTT.

With respect to this clonotype: A clone one base away is much larger, so this may be a read error. V usage is TRBV20-1 and J usage is TRBJ2-5; D ambiguous. CDR1 is DFQATT and CDR2 is SNEGSKA in the germline V gene (reference sequence). CDR3 size: 14 residues. The CDR3 is CNARDLRAQETQYF. The DNA for the CDR3 is TGCAATGCTAGAGATCTTCGCGCCCAAGAGACCCAGTACTTC.

This clonotype has only a few counts. This sequence joins TRBV30 and TRBJ2-2; 8 nucleotides match TRBD2. The V and J ends lost 0 bases and 7 bases, in that order; junction bases with no gene match: 7. The V gene's germline CDR1 is GTSNPN and CDR2 SVGIG (reference sequence). This CDR3 contains 15 residues. CDR3 region: CAWSVLGLVIGELFF. The CDR3 DNA reads TGTGCCTGGAGTGTATTGGGACTAGTCATCGGGGAGCTGTTTTTT.

In regard to this clonotype: Germline is not matched at one junction end, which may reflect a read error. V gene TRBV4-2 combines with J gene TRBJ2-7; weak D call: TRBD2 (6 bases). This CDR3 comprises 17 residues. In germline, CDR1 is LGHNA, CDR2 YNFKEQ. The CDR3 loop reads CAITGLSGVYKSYEQYF. Here the CDR3 DNA reads TGCGCCATTACTGGACTATCGGGAGTTTATAAGTCCTACGAGCAGTACTTC.